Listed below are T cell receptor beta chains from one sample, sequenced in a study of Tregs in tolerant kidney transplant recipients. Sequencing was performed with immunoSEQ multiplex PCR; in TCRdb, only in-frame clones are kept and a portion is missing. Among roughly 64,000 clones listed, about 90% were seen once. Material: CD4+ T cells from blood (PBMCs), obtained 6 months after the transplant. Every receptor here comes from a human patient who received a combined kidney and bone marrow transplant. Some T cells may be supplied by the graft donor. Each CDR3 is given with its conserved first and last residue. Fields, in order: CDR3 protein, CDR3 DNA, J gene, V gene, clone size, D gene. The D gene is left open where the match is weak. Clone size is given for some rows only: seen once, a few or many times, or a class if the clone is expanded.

CASSLRQRLSTDTQYF,TGTGCCAGCAGCTTAAGGCAACGACTTAGCACAGATACGCAGTATTTT,TRBJ2-3,TRBV7-9,.,.
CASSLYVGSITEAFF,TGTGCCAGCAGCTTATATGTTGGCAGTATCACTGAAGCTTTCTTT,TRBJ1-1,TRBV7-3,.,.
CASTTDRSGANVLTF,TGTGCCAGCACTACCGACAGATCTGGGGCCAACGTCCTGACTTTC,TRBJ2-6,TRBV2,.,.
CASSTSGTFNEQFF,TGTGCCAGCTCGACTAGCGGGACTTTTAATGAGCAGTTCTTC,TRBJ2-1,TRBV27,.,TRBD2
CASSQDHGRTEAFF,TGCGCCAGCAGCCAAGACCATGGGAGAACTGAAGCTTTCTTT,TRBJ1-1,TRBV4-3,.,.
CAWSDRTAGQGGARGELFF,TGTGCCTGGAGTGATAGAACCGCCGGGCAAGGTGGGGCCAGGGGGGAGCTGTTTTTT,TRBJ2-2,TRBV30,.,.
CASSQRQGSYEQYF,TGCGCCAGCAGCCAGCGACAGGGTTCCTACGAGCAGTACTTC,TRBJ2-7,TRBV4-1,few,TRBD1
CASSPRSGDPYEQYF,TGTGCCAGCTCACCCCGGTCTGGAGACCCCTACGAGCAGTACTTC,TRBJ2-7,TRBV18,.,.
CASSQHRGGTDEQYF,TGTGCCAGCAGTCAACACCGGGGGGGTACCGACGAGCAGTACTTC,TRBJ2-7,TRBV6-5,.,TRBD2
CASSPPTGGGEKLFF,TGTGCCAGCAGTCCTCCGACAGGGGGCGGTGAAAAACTGTTTTTT,TRBJ1-4,TRBV28,.,TRBD1
CASREGQFNEQFF,TGTGCCAGCAGAGAAGGACAGTTCAATGAGCAGTTCTTC,TRBJ2-1,TRBV2,.,.
CASSASASTDTQYF,TGTGCCAGCAGCGCGAGTGCTAGCACAGATACGCAGTATTTT,TRBJ2-3,TRBV7-9,.,.
CASSEDSALSSYNSPLHF,TGTGCCAGCAGTGAAGACAGTGCATTGAGCTCCTATAATTCCCCCCTCCACTTT,TRBJ1-6,TRBV25-1,once,.
CASSVSSGANVLTF,TGTGCCAGTAGTGTCTCCTCTGGGGCCAACGTCCTGACTTTC,TRBJ2-6,TRBV19,.,.
CASSLRQGGYYEQFF,TGTGCCAGCAGCCTTCGTCAGGGAGGTTACTATGAGCAGTTCTTC,TRBJ2-1,TRBV7-7,.,.
CASSKRPGAGGGTDTQYF,TGTGCCAGCAGCAAGAGGCCGGGGGCGGGAGGAGGCACAGATACGCAGTATTTT,TRBJ2-3,TRBV5-4,.,TRBD2
CAISVSGQLYGYTF,TGTGCCATCAGCGTATCCGGACAGCTCTATGGCTACACCTTC,TRBJ1-2,TRBV10-3,.,.
CASSSLQGNNEQFF,TGTGCCAGCTCATCACTCCAGGGCAACAATGAGCAGTTCTTC,TRBJ2-1,TRBV18,.,.
CASSSIQETQYF,TGTGCCAGCAGCTCTATCCAAGAGACCCAGTACTTC,TRBJ2-5,TRBV9,once,.
CASSIQGVLHF,TGTGCCAGCAGCATCCAGGGTGTCCTCCACTTT,TRBJ1-6,TRBV7-8,.,.